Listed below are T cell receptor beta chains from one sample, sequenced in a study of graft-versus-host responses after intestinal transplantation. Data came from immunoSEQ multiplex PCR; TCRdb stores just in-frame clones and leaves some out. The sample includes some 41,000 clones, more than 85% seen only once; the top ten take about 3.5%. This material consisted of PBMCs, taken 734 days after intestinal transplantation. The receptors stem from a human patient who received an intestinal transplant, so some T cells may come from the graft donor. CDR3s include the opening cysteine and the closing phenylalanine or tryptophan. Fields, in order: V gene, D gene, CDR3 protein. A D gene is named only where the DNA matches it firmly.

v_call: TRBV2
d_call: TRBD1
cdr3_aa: CASSEAHFGAPGQDEAFF

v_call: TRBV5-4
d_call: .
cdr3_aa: CASSLSGVPEAFF

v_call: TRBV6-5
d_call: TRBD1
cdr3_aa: CASSYEAGGNYGYTF

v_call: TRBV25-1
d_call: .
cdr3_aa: CASSDGYSPLHF

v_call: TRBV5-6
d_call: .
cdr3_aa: CASSWGTPYEQYF

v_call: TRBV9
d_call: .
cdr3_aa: CASSVAGGKETQYF

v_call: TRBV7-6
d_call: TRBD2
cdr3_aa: CASSSMRGALNEQFF

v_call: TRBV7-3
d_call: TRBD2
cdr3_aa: CASSETRDYRGGEQFF

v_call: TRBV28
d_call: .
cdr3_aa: CASSPGGGNTIYF

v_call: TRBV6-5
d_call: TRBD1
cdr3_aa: CASIQDRGPYEQYF

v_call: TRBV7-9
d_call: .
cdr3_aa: CASSLDSEKLFF

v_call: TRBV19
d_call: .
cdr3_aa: CASSITGRVSYNSPLHF

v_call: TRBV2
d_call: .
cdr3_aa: CASIALLPYYNEQFF

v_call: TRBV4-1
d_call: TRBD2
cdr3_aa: CASSQQRGGAFETQYF

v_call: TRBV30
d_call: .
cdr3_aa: CAWTPHRGNTEAFF

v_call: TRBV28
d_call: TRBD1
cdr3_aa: CASSSGTGGDLGTEAFF

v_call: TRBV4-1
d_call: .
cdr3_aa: CASSQEASEGWGSYEQYF

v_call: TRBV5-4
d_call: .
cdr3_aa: CASSLESSGNTIYF

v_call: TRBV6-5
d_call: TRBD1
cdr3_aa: CASSYDRERGTEAFF

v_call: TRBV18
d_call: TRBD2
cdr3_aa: CASSPSAGEFNEQFF

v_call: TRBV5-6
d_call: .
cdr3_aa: CASSIDSKYEQYF

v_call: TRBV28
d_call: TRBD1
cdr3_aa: CASSSGTGNQPQHF

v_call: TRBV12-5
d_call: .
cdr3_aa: CASGLGRPFAETQYF

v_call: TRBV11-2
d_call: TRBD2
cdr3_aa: CASSSGLAGGPGFLETQYF

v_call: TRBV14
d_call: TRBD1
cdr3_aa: CASSSRFDRGQETQYF

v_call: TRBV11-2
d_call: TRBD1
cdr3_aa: CASSLDRDRGIEQYF

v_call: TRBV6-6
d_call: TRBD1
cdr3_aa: CASSYSLGQVIYEQYF

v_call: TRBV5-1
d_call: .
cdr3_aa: CASSLDHKETQYF

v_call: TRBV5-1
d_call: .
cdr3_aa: CASSLIRVAYNEQFF

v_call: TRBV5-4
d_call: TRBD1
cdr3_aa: CASKVSGGNYGYTF

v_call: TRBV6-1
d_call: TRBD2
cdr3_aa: CASSDLAGNYEQYF

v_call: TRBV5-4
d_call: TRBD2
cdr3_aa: CASSLAEEETQYF

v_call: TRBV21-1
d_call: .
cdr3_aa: CASSNQGRSSEAFF

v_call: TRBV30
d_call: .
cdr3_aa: CAWGRTDTQYF

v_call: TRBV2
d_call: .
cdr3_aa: CASTYGGTQYF

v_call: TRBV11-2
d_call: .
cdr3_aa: CASRGASTDTQYF

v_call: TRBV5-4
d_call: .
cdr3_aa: CASSSETMPDTQYF

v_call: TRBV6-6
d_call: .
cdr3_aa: CASSYSSSGAYEQYF

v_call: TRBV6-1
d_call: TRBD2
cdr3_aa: CASSEGSGGAGELFF

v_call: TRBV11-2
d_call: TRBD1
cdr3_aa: CASSLRTGTSGYTF

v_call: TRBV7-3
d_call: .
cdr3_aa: CASSFTGPTDTQYF

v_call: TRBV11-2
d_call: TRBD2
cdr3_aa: CASSPLGSGRAMSYEQYF

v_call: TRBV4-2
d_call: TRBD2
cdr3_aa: CASSQGAGLAAYEQYF

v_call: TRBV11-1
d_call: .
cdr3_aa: CASSHRDSYNEQFF

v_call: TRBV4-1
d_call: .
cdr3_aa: CASSQETEVWTQFF

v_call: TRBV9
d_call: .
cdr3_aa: CASSVVVGEQFF

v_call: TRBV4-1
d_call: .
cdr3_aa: CASSQGLFPMQFF

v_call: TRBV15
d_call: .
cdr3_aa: CATSSTGQETQYF

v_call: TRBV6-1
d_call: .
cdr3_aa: CASSEVGLSKTQYF

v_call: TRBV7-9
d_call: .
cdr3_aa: CASSQEEDVGSPLHF

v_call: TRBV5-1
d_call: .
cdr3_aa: CASSYDGDQPQHF

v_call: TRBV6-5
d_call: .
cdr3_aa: CASSYSGGSGTQYF

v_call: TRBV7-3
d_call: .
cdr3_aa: CASSSGTQSTDTQYF

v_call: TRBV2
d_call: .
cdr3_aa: CASSEEPWGDEQFF

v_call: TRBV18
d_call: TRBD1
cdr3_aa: CASSGTGPYEQYF

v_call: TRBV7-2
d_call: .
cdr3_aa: CASSLALRRNTEAFF

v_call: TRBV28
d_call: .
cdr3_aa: CASSGHEQYF

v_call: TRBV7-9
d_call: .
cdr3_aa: CASSSGARGEIAYEQYF

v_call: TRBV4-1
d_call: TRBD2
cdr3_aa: CASSQDSLAGGPSAYEQYF